Each of the 29 T cell receptor beta chains below was sequenced from the same sample in a study of read filtering for tumor transcriptome and immune sequencing. From about 400 ng of RNA, a library with molecular barcoded alpha/delta and beta/gamma adaptors was made. Each CDR3 protein gets one entry after TCRdb re-called the reads with MiXCR. The sample carries 20,000 to 25,000 distinct CDR3 sequences, about 13% recorded once. Sample: a population of CD138-negative cells sorted from bone marrow. These receptors originate from a donor aged 40 or over with multiple myeloma.

In this sample, this clonotype turned up many times. The chain joins TRBV28 to TRBJ1-4; 8 positions agree with TRBD1. Per the germline V gene, CDR1 is MDHEN and CDR2 is SYDVKM. The CDR3 sequence is 19 residues long. The trim removed 3 bases at V and 2 bases at J, leaving 14 bases unmatched. CDR3 DNA: TGTGCCAGCAGTTTTAGGACAGGGATAAGGAGTGTGACTAATGAAAAACTGTTTTTT. This codes for CASSFRTGIRSVTNEKLFF.

This clonotype was detected ten times or more. The chain has TRBV2 and TRBJ2-3, with 9 bases that match TRBD1. The germline V gene encodes CDR1 SNHLY and CDR2 FYNNEI. Trimming took 3 bases from V and 3 from J; bases not matched to a gene: 7. The CDR3 covers 16 residues. The CDR3: CASSETGGHRTDTQYF. The CDR3, as DNA: TGTGCCAGCAGTGAGACAGGGGGTCATCGTACAGATACGCAGTATTTT. Full variable domain (missing parts from reference TRBV2 and TRBJ2-3): EPEVTQTPSHQVTQMGQEVILRCVPISNHLYFYWYRQILGQKVEFLVSFYNNEISEKSEIFDDQFSVERPDGSNFTLKIRSTKLEDSAMYFCASSETGGHRTDTQYFGPGTRLTVL.

This clonotype was observed at least ten times. The chain is built from TRBV28 and TRBJ1-5; 7 nucleotides align to TRBD1. With 2 bases clipped from V and 3 bases from J, the junction kept 4 bases outside the gene matches. CDR1 and CDR2 from the germline V gene are MDHEN and SYDVKM. This CDR3 is built from 15 residues. CDR3 bases: TGTGCCAGCAGTTTACAGGGGGTAACCAATCAGCCCCAGCATTTT. It codes for CASSLQGVTNQPQHF.

This clonotype was seen many times. The chain combines TRBV29-1 with TRBJ1-1; no clear D gene. The CDR3 extends over 14 amino acids. The V end was cut by 7 bases, the J end by 0 bases, with 15 bases between. The V gene's germline CDR1 is SQVTM and CDR2 ANQGSEA. Here the CDR3 DNA reads TGCAGCGCGAGAGGGAGGAGTCTGAACACTGAAGCTTTCTTT. It is translated as CSARGRSLNTEAFF.

At least ten counts were recorded for this clonotype. V is TRBV7-2 and J is TRBJ2-3; 8 nucleotides match TRBD1. The CDR3 length is 15 residues. CDR1 and CDR2 (germline): SGHTA, FQGNSA. V lost 5 bases, J lost 3 bases, and 7 bases stayed unmatched. The CDR3 is CASSLGGQVTDTQYF. The CDR3 DNA reads TGTGCCAGCAGCCTAGGGGGACAGGTGACAGATACGCAGTATTTT. Drawing the rest from reference TRBV7-2 and TRBJ2-3, the complete variable domain is GAGVSQSPSNKVTEKGKDVELRCDPISGHTALYWYRQSLGQGLEFLIYFQGNSAPDKSGLPSDRFSAERTGGSVSTLTIQRTQQEDSAVYLCASSLGGQVTDTQYFGPGTRLTVL.

This clonotype was recorded a few times. With a much larger clone just one base away, this may be a read error. This chain links TRBV20-1 with TRBJ2-3, with TRBD2 as a possible D gene (5 bases). Germline CDR1 is DFQATT and CDR2 is SNEGSKA (reference sequence). This CDR3 is built from 11 residues. Trimming stripped 6 bases from V and 10 bases from J, with 14 bases between. CDR3 nucleotide sequence: TGCAGTGCGGAGAGGGCCCCACCGCAGTATTTT. This translates into CSAERAPPQYF.

This clonotype was recorded at least ten times. The V call is TRBV6-2 or TRBV6-3, the J call TRBJ1-1, with D uncertain. V was clipped by 1 base and J by 12 bases, with 9 bases between them. Germline CDR1 MNHEY, CDR2 SVGEGT. The CDR3 has 11 residues. The CDR3 loop is CASSYWQESFF. The DNA of the CDR3 is TGTGCCAGCAGTTACTGGCAGGAGTCTTTCTTT.

This clonotype appeared once. J is TRBJ1-1 and V is TRBV14; no firm D call. This CDR3 is 11 amino acids long. V gave up 5 bases and J gave up 8 bases, with 9 bases separating them. Germline V lookup: CDR1 SGHDN, CDR2 FVKESK. CDR3 loop: CASSGLMEAFF. The CDR3 DNA sequence: TGTGCCAGCAGCGGGCTGATGGAAGCTTTCTTT. Full variable domain (remainder filled in from reference TRBV14 and TRBJ1-1): EAGVTQFPSHSVIEKGQTVTLRCDPISGHDNLYWYRRVMGKEIKFLLHFVKESKQDESGMPNNRFLAERTGGTYSTLKVQPAELEDSGVYFCASSGLMEAFFGQGTRLTVV.

This clonotype was seen only a few times. This chain links TRBV20-1 with TRBJ2-2; no definite D call. V lost 0 bases to trimming and J lost 3 bases, with 14 bases between them. This CDR3 is built from 16 residues. Per germline, CDR1 DFQATT and CDR2 SNEGSKA (reference sequence). In DNA, the CDR3 is TGCAGTGCTAGAGATCTGGAGAATGTGGACACCGGGGAGCTGTTTTTT. Residues: CSARDLENVDTGELFF.

This clonotype was recorded at least ten times. The chain combines TRBV4-1 with TRBJ2-2; 7 nucleotides agree with TRBD2. Germline V gene sequence: CDR1 MGHRA, CDR2 YSYEKL. V shed 6 bases and J 0 bases; nucleotides not matched to a gene: 4. The CDR3 contains 15 residues. CDR3 region: CASRSGTTNTGELFF. CDR3 DNA: TGCGCCAGCAGATCCGGGACTACGAACACCGGGGAGCTGTTTTTT.

This clonotype has only one observation. One base away lies a much larger clone, so this may be a sequencing read error. The chain links TRBV5-1 to TRBJ2-5; TRBD2 is a possible D gene (5 bases). The CDR3 has 16 residues. Germline CDR1 SGHRS, CDR2 YFSETQ. The CDR3 nucleotides read TGCGCCAGCAGCCGTTCTCCCACGGGAAACCAAGGGACCCAGTACTTC. It yields the protein CASSRSPTGNQGTQYF.

This clonotype was detected only a few times. The chain uses TRBV19 and TRBJ2-6; unclear D gene. Trimming pared 7 bases from V and 1 base from J, leaving 5 bases between. The CDR3 consists of 13 residues. Per germline, CDR1 LNHDA and CDR2 SQIVND (reference sequence). The CDR3 coding sequence is TGTGCCAGTACAGTATCTGGGGCCAACGTCCTGACTTTC. Translating it yields CASTVSGANVLTF.

Only a few counts were recorded for this clonotype. This could be a read error, since a much larger clone is one nucleotide away. A read error is likely, as this CDR3 ends without the conserved phenylalanine or tryptophan. The genes are TRBV7-9 and TRBJ2-3; no clear D gene. V was shortened by 1 base and J by 7 bases, with 9 bases between the two germline ends. Germline V gene lookup returns CDR1 SEHNR and CDR2 FQNEAQ (reference sequence). The CDR3 covers 13 residues. CDR3 coding DNA: TGTGCCAGCAGCTTAGGGACCTTTAATACGCAGTATCTT. Encoded protein: CASSLGTFNTQYL.

This clonotype occurred once. The chain uses TRBV11-2 and TRBJ2-7; 7 nucleotides line up with TRBD2. CDR1 SGHAT and CDR2 FQNNGV come from the germline V gene. CDR3 size: 19 residues. J was trimmed by 3 bases and V by 5 bases; bases with no gene match: 22. The DNA for the CDR3 is TGTGCCAGCAGCCGCTTTGGGGGGGATACGGGGCGCCGCGACTACGAGCAGTACTTC. Its protein is CASSRFGGDTGRRDYEQYF.

Ten or more counts support this clonotype. The rearrangement links TRBV7-9 to TRBJ2-2; D remains unclear. From germline, CDR1 is SEHNR and CDR2 FQNEAQ (reference sequence). V lost 0 bases to trimming and J lost 6 bases, with 5 bases between them. This CDR3 is 13 amino acids long. The CDR3: CASSLAKAGELFF. The CDR3 DNA reads TGTGCCAGCAGCTTAGCGAAAGCCGGGGAGCTGTTTTTT.

This clonotype showed up many times. The chain employs TRBV3-1 and TRBJ2-6, with D hard to call. Between the trimmed V and J ends, which lost 5 bases and 0 bases, there was a span of 14 bases. Germline V gene data show CDR1 as LGHDT and CDR2 as YNNKEL (reference sequence). This CDR3 is built from 17 residues. The CDR3 DNA is TGTGCCAGCAGCATGGGGTCTTCTTTCTCTGGGGCCAACGTCCTGACTTTC. Its translation is CASSMGSSFSGANVLTF.

Ten or more counts support this clonotype. The gene calls are TRBV12-3 or TRBV12-4 and TRBJ1-1, with TRBD1 identical over 9 bases. The CDR3 is 13 amino acids. V trimming: 4 bases; J trimming: 9 bases; junction bases outside the gene matches: 6. CDR3 coding DNA: TGTGCCAGCAGTTACCCGGACAGGGGCCAAGCTTTCTTT. Amino acid sequence: CASSYPDRGQAFF.

This clonotype turned up a few times. The CDR3 reads CASSHRREGLETQYF. Written as DNA, the CDR3 is TGTGCCAGCAGCCACCGGCGGGAGGGCCTTGAGACCCAGTACTTC. The rearrangement joins TRBV3-1 to TRBJ2-5; the match to TRBD2 covers 9 bases. V gave up 3 bases and J gave up 5 bases; unmatched junction bases: 7. The germline V gene encodes CDR1 LGHDT and CDR2 YNNKEL (reference sequence). The CDR3 runs 15 residues.

This clonotype was found once. Since no conserved phenylalanine or tryptophan closes the CDR3, a read error is the likely cause. The chain employs TRBV20-1 and TRBJ2-1, with a tentative D call TRBD2 (6 bases). Germline V gene sequence: CDR1 DFQATT, CDR2 SNEGSKA (reference sequence). The CDR3 loop spans 13 amino acids. CDR3 DNA sequence: TGCAGTGCTAGCGGGAGCTCCTACGATGAGCAGTTCTCC. Its protein product is CSASGSSYDEQFS.

This clonotype was counted many times. The chain has TRBV4-1 and TRBJ1-5; D not certain. V shed 2 bases and J shed 7 bases, with 9 bases lying between them. The CDR3 length is 13 residues. CDR1 MGHRA and CDR2 YSYEKL come from the germline V gene. The CDR3 DNA reads TGCGCCAGCAGCCAACCTACCGGACAGCCCCAGCATTTT. It yields the protein CASSQPTGQPQHF.

This clonotype has at least ten counts. The chain couples TRBV11-2 to TRBJ1-1; TRBD1 might be the D (5 bases). Germline V gene lookup returns CDR1 SGHAT and CDR2 FQNNGV. Deletions cut 5 bases from V and 5 bases from J, with 12 bases between. The CDR3 has 13 amino acids. CDR3 nucleotide sequence: TGTGCCAGCAGCGTTCCAGGGCGGACTGAAGCTTTCTTT. Translation: CASSVPGRTEAFF.

Comment on this clonotype: It may be a read error: a sequence one base away is much more abundant. The V and J genes are TRBV20-1 and TRBJ2-3, with D possibly matching TRBD1 (5 bases). Germline V gives CDR1 DFQATT, CDR2 SNEGSKA (reference sequence). CDR3 length: 13 amino acids. CDR3 in amino acids: CSARSVSTGTQYF. The CDR3 bases are TGCAGTGCTAGATCTGTCAGCACAGGTACGCAGTATTTT.

Details on this clonotype: Given a much more abundant clone one base away, this may be a read error. DNA of the CDR3: TGTGCCAGCAGAGTGCTTAGTTACGAGCAGGACTATGGCTACACCTTC. Its protein product is CASRVLSYEQDYGYTF. The rearrangement uses TRBV7-9 and TRBJ1-2; D is ambiguous. CDR1 is SEHNR, CDR2 FQNEAQ, per germline (reference sequence). Trimming took off 6 bases at V and 3 bases at J, with 20 bases between the two ends. The CDR3 extends over 16 amino acids.

This clonotype was recorded at least ten times. CDR3 in amino acids: CASSWGTGDTEAFF. DNA for the CDR3: TGCGCCAGCAGCTGGGGGACAGGGGACACTGAAGCTTTCTTT. V and J are TRBV5-1 and TRBJ1-1; TRBD1 aligns across 10 bases. CDR1 is SGHRS and CDR2 is YFSETQ in the germline V gene. The CDR3 covers 14 residues. Losses at the gene ends were 3 bases for V and 3 bases for J; bases not matched to a gene: 2.

At least ten counts were recorded for this clonotype. The chain is built from TRBV20-1 and TRBJ1-4; 10 positions agree with TRBD1. This CDR3 contains 15 residues. Germline values: CDR1 DFQATT, CDR2 SNEGSKA (reference sequence). V was pared by 3 bases and J by 1 base, with 2 bases of the junction left unmatched. CDR3 coding DNA: TGCAGTGCTAGTCGGACAGGGGGAACTAATGAAAAACTGTTTTTT. Translating gives CSASRTGGTNEKLFF.

Comment on this clonotype: One end of the junction does not line up with germline, which may come from a read error. The chain is built from TRBV10-3 and TRBJ2-5; 7 positions match TRBD2. CDR3 size: 12 residues. Germline V lookup: CDR1 ENHRY, CDR2 SYGVKD. This CDR3 reads CAISDAGETLYF. The CDR3 nucleotides read TGTGCCATCAGTGACGCGGGAGAGACCCTGTACTTC.

This clonotype was counted many times. The V and J genes are TRBV14 and TRBJ2-2, with D unclear. Germline loops: CDR1 SGHDN, CDR2 FVKESK. V was shortened by 4 bases and J by 1 base, with 10 bases between the two germline ends. The CDR3 has 15 amino acids. CDR3 protein: CASSPLMENTGELFF. For the CDR3, the DNA is TGTGCCAGCAGCCCCCTCATGGAGAACACCGGGGAGCTGTTTTTT.

Written as DNA, the CDR3 is TGCAGTGCTAGACTCGGCGGCTGGGGTCGTGATACGCAGTATTTT. This encodes CSARLGGWGRDTQYF. V is TRBV20-1 and J is TRBJ2-3; D remains unclear. CDR1 is DFQATT and CDR2 is SNEGSKA in the germline V gene (reference sequence). Trimming pared 2 bases from V and 6 bases from J, leaving 18 bases between. This CDR3 region has 15 residues.

In its sample, this clonotype was seen many times. The chain is built from TRBV12-2 and TRBJ2-2; TRBD1, the table's D call, lacks a check against the DNA. TRBV12-2 is a pseudogene locus. This CDR3 has 14 residues. In DNA form, the CDR3 reads TGTGCAAGTCGCACCCTATGGGGGGCCGGGGAGCTGTTTTTT. Translated: CASRTLWGAGELFF.